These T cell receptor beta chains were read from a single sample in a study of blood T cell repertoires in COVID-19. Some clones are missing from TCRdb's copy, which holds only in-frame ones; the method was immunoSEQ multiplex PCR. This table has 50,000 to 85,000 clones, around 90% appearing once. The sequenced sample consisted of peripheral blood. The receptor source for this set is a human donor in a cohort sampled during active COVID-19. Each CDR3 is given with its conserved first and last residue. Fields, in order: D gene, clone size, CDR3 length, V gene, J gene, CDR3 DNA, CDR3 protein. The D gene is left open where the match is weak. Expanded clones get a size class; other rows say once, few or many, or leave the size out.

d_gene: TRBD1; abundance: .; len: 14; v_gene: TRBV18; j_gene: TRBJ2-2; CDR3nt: TGTGCCAGCTCACCGAGACAGGGTCCCGGGGAGCTGTTTTTT; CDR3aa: CASSPRQGPGELFF
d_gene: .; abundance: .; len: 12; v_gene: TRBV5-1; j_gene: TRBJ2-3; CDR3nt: TGCGCCAGCAGCCTCCCCACAGATACGCAGTATTTT; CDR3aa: CASSLPTDTQYF
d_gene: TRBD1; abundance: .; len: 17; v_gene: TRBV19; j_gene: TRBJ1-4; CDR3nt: TGTGCCAGTAGTCCAACGGGACAGGGGGCGGATAATGAAAAACTGTTTTTT; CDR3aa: CASSPTGQGADNEKLFF
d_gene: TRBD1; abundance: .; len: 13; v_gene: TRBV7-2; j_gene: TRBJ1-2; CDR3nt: TGTGCCAGCAGCAGGACAGGCACCGGGGGCTACACCTTC; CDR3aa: CASSRTGTGGYTF
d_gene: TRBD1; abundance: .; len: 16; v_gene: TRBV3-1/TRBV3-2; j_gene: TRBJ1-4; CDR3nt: TGTGCCAGCAGCGAGCAACAGGGGGCGGGTAATGAAAAACTGTTTTTT; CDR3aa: CASSEQQGAGNEKLFF
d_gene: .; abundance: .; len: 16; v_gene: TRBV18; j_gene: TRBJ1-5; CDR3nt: TGTGCCAGCTCACGCAACGAGGTGGAAGGCAATCAGCCCCAGCATTTT; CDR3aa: CASSRNEVEGNQPQHF
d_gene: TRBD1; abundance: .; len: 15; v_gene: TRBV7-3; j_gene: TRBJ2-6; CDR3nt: TGTGCCAGCAGCTCAACAGGGGCTGGGGCCAACGTCCTGACTTTC; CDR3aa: CASSSTGAGANVLTF
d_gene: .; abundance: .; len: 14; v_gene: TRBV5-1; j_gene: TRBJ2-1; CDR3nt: TGCGCCACCCGCATGGGACTCCCTGGGCATGAGCAGTTCTTC; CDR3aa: CATRMGLPGHEQFF
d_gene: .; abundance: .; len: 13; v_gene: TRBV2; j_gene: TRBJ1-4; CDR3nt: TGTGCCAGCAGTGAGACTTTTAATGAAAAACTGTTTTTT; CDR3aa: CASSETFNEKLFF
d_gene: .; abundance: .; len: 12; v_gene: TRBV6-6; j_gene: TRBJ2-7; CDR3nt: TGTGCCAGCACGGGTTTCAACTACGAGCAGTACTTC; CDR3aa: CASTGFNYEQYF
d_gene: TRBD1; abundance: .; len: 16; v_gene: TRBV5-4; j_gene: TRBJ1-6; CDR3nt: TGTGCCAGCAGCTTGGGGGGGACAGCCTCCCTTCTGTCCCTCCACTTT; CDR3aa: CASSLGGTASLLSLHF
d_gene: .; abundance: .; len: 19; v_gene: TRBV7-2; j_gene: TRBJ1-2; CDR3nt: TGTGCCAGCAGCTTTACGGCCGGGGGACGGTTTTTAAGAAGGGCTGGCTACACCTTC; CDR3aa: CASSFTAGGRFLRRAGYTF
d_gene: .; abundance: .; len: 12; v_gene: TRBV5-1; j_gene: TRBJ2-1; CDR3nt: TGCGCCAGCAGAGATAGCGGCGATGAGCAGTTCTTC; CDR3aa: CASRDSGDEQFF
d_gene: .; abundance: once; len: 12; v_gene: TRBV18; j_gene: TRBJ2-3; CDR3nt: TGTGCCAGCTACCGAGAGGCAGATACGCAGTATTTT; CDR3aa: CASYREADTQYF
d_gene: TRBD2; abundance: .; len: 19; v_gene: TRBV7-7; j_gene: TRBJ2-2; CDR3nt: TGTGCTAGCAGCTTAGCGAGGACTAGCGGGAGGGAATCCACCGGGGAGCTGTTTTTT; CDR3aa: CASSLARTSGRESTGELFF
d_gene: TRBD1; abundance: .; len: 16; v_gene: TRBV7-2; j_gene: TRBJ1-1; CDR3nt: TGTGCCAGCAGCTTAGATGTCGGGACAGGGGCTACTGAAGCTTTCTTT; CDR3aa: CASSLDVGTGATEAFF
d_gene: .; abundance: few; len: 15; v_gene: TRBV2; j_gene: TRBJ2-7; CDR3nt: TGTGCCAGCGGCGGGAAGGTTTCCACCTCCTACGAGCAGTACTTC; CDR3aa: CASGGKVSTSYEQYF
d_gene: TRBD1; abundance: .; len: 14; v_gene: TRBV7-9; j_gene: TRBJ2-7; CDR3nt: TGTGCCACTCAGGGGGACAGGGACTTCTACGAGCAGTACTTC; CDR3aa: CATQGDRDFYEQYF
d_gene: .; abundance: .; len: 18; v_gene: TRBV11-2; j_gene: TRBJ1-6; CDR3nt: TGTGCCAGCAGCTTTCTGGGCAGACATAGCTCCTATAATTCACCCCTCCACTTT; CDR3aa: CASSFLGRHSSYNSPLHF
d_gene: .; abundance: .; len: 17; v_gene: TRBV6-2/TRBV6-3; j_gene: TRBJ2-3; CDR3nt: TGTGCCAGCAGTTACTCGATCGGGTTCGGCTTTAGAGATACGCAGTATTTT; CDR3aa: CASSYSIGFGFRDTQYF
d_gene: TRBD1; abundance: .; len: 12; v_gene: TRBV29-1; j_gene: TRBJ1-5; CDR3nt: TGCAGCGTTAGGACAGGGAATCAGCCCCAGCATTTT; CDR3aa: CSVRTGNQPQHF
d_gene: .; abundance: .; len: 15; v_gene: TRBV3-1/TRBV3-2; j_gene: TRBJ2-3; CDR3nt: TGTGCCAGCAGCCAAGAGGGGCGGGGGCCAGATACGCAGTATTTT; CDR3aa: CASSQEGRGPDTQYF
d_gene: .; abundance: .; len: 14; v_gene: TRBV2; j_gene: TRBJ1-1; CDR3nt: TGTGCCAGCACCGCCGGGAGTTTGAACACTGAAGCTTTCTTT; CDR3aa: CASTAGSLNTEAFF
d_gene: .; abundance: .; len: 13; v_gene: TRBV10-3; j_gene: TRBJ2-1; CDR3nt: TGTGCCATCAGTGCGGAGCCGGGGAGTGAGCAGTTCTTC; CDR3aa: CAISAEPGSEQFF
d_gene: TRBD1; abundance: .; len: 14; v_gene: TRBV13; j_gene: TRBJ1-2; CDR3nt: TGTGCCAGCAGCTTACAGGGGGCCTACTATGGCTACACCTTC; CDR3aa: CASSLQGAYYGYTF
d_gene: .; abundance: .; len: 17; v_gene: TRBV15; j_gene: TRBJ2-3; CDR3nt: TGTGCCACCAGCAGAGAGGCCCCAGCGGGACATGGAGATACGCAGTATTTT; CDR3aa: CATSREAPAGHGDTQYF
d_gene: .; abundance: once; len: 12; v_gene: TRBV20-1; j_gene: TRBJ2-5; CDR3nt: TGCAGTGCTAGTACAGGGAAGGAGACCCAGTACTTC; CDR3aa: CSASTGKETQYF
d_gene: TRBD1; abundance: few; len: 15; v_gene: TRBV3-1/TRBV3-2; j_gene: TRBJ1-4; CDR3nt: TGTGCCAGCAGCCTCAGGGGGCAGTTGAGCGAAAAACTGTTTTTT; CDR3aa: CASSLRGQLSEKLFF
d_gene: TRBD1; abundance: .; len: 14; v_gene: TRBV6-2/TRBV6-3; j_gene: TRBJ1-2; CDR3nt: TGTGCCAGCAGTTACTCGGGACAGGGGATGGGCTACACCTTC; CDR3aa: CASSYSGQGMGYTF
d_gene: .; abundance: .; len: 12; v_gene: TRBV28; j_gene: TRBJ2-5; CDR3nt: TGTGCCAGCAGTTTGAGAGGGGAGACCCAGTACTTC; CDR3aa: CASSLRGETQYF
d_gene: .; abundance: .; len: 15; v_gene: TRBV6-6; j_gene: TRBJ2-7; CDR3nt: TGTGCCAGCAGTTACTCGGGGGGGGCCCCCTACGAGCAGTACTTC; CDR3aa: CASSYSGGAPYEQYF
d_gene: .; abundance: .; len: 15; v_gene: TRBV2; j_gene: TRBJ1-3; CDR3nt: TGTGCCAGCAGTGAAGCGCGAGGGTATGGAAACACCATATATTTT; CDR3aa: CASSEARGYGNTIYF
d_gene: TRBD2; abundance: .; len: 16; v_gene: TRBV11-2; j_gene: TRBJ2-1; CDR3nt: TGTGCCAGCAGCGTCGCCGGACTAGCGGCAAACAATGAGCAGTTCTTC; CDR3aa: CASSVAGLAANNEQFF
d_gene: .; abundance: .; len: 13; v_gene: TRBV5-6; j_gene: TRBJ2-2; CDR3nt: TGTGCCAGCAGCTTGGCCTACACCGGGGAGCTGTTTTTT; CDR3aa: CASSLAYTGELFF
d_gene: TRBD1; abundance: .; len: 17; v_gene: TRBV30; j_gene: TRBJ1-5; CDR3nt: TGTGCCTGGAGTGTCGGGCAGGGGGGTTGGGGGAATCAGCCCCAGCATTTT; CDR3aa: CAWSVGQGGWGNQPQHF
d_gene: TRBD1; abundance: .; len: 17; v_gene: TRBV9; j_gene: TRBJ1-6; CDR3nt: TGTGCCAGCAGCGTAGCACAGGGGGTCTCCTATAATTCACCCCTCCACTTT; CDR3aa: CASSVAQGVSYNSPLHF
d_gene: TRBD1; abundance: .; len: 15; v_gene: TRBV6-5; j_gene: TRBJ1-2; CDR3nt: TGTGCCAGCAGTTTATGGACAGGGGGCTCCTATGGCTACACCTTC; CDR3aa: CASSLWTGGSYGYTF
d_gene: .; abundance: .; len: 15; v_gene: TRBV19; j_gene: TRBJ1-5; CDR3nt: TGTGCCAGTAGTGCACGACAGGTTCAGGAAGGGCCCCAGCATTTT; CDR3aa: CASSARQVQEGPQHF
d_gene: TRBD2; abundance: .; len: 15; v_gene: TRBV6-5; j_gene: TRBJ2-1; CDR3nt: TGTGCCAGCAGCCGCACTAGCGGGAGGACGAATGAGCAGTTCTTC; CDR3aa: CASSRTSGRTNEQFF
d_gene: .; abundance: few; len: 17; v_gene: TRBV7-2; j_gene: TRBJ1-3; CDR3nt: TGTGCCAGCAGCTTACAGGCTGCGGGAATATCTGGAAACACCATATATTTT; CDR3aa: CASSLQAAGISGNTIYF
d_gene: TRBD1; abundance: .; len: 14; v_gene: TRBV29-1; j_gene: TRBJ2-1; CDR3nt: TGCAGCGTTGAAATAAACCAGGGGGCCGGAGAGCAGTTCTTC; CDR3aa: CSVEINQGAGEQFF
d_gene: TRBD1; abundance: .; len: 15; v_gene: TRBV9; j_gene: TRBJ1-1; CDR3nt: TGTGCCAGCAGGGAACCAGGGGGCTCAGGGACTGAAGCTTTCTTT; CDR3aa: CASREPGGSGTEAFF
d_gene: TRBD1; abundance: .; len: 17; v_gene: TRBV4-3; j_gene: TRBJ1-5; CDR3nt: TGCGCCAGCAGCCAAGATTTGTTCGGCACAGGGGGCCAGCCCCAGCATTTT; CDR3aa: CASSQDLFGTGGQPQHF
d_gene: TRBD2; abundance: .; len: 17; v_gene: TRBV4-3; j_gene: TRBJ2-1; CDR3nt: TGCGCCAGCAGCCAAGATGGGACTAGCGGGGGGAACAATGAGCAGTTCTTC; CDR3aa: CASSQDGTSGGNNEQFF
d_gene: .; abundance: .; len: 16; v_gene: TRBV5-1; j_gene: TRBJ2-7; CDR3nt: TGCGCCAGCAGCTTGACCGGGACACTTTACTCCTACGAGCAGTACTTC; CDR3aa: CASSLTGTLYSYEQYF
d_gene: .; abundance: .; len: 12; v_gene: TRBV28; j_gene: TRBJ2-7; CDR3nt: TGTGCCAGCAGCATACAGAGATACGAGCAGTACTTC; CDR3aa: CASSIQRYEQYF
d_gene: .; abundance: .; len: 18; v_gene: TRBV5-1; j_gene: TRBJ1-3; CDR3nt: TGCGCCAGCAGCATAGAGTCTGAGGTCCCCCCTCGGGGAAACACCATATATTTT; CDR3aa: CASSIESEVPPRGNTIYF